This T cell receptor beta chain was captured in a study of T-cell reconstitution after alpha-beta-depleted transplantation in children. This CDR3 region has 15 residues. Germline assignment: CDR1 KGHSH and CDR2 LQKENI. With 6 bases removed from V and 3 bases from J, the gap between germline ends came to 15 bases. For this clonotype: Its specificity is not known.

Regarding the study as a whole: Some patients' high day-60 TCRbeta diversity was traced to surviving recipient T cells and thymic progenitors. T-cell numbers and diversity, one year after transplant, stemmed largely from T cells that were newly produced. It was reported that alpha-beta T cells came from several hundred expanded graft clones (about two months after transplant).

TCRbeta library preparation incorporated unique molecular identifiers. TCRdb reanalysed the PCR reads using MiXCR and keeps one entry per CDR3 protein. The repertoire holds 450,000 to 600,000 distinct CDR3 sequences, roughly 10% seen once, with 2% to 2.5% in the top ten. Sample: PBMCs, taken before TCRalphabeta/CD19-depleted stem cell transplant. The source of this sequence is a child aged 2 to 10 with inherited bone marrow failure, due to receive a stem cell transplant. The gene calls are TRBV18 and TRBJ2-1, with TRBD2 as a possible D gene (5 bases). The CDR3 spells CASSYGLGNYNEQFF. CDR3 sequence (DNA): TGTGCCAGCTCCTACGGACTGGGAAACTACAATGAGCAGTTCTTC.